The following is a TCR beta chain sequence with its context. The specificity of this receptor is unknown. Base qualities are not at hand, and no much larger clone is one base apart. In the germline V gene, CDR1 corresponds to SGDLS and CDR2 to YYNGEE. The CDR3 goes from the cysteine to the phenylalanine over 17 residues. Only CDR3 DNA is held: 51 bases, read in frame from base 1. V sheds 0 bases and J sheds 1 base, leaving 16 bases between their ends. This sample is drawn from a study of control samples from healthy donors and cancer patients (TCRdb year 2020). The library was prepared using the immunoSEQ multiplex PCR assay. As stored in TCRdb, this immuneACCESS dataset retains in-frame rearrangements with V and J assigned. A fraction of the clones does not appear; measured against another copy, unresolved V genes explain less than half of the discrepancy, and the remainder lacks a known reason. This sample has more than 150,000 clones in its table, and 90% to 95% of those were observed once. The top ten clones comprise more than 1.1% of the sample.

The V and J segments used are TRBV9 and TRBJ2-5; the D gene is perhaps TRBD1 or TRBD2, as each covers 5 bases. The origin of this receptor is a man younger than 35 in good health. Specimen: blood. The DNA sequence is as follows: TGTGCCAGCAGCGTAGGGGGAGCAGGGTCGTTCCAAGAGACCCAGTACTTC. This is translated as CASSVGGAGSFQETQYF.